These 5 T cell receptor beta chains came from one sample sequenced in a study of cytomegalovirus exposure and HLA in healthy donors. PCR amplification relied on 60 Vbeta primers (plus 13 Jbeta primers). The protocol was immunoSEQ multiplex PCR, while the TCRdb copy is restricted to in-frame clones and leaves out a portion. The data hold about 94,000 clones, with about four fifths observed a single time. The sequenced material came from PBMCs. These receptors all stem from a human donor in good health.

This clone was found once. The chain employs TRBV28 and TRBJ1-2; D perhaps matches TRBD1 (6 bases). Between the trimmed V and J ends, which lost 10 bases and 2 bases, there was a span of 20 bases. There are 15 residues in the CDR3. In germline, CDR1 is MDHEN, CDR2 SYDVKM. The CDR3 coding sequence is TGTGCCACTCCCTCAGGGCAGGGGTGGAACTATGGCTACACCTTC. This translates into CATPSGQGWNYGYTF.

This rearrangement joins TRBV7-9 to TRBJ2-7; TRBD1 matches 7 bases. Losses at the gene ends were 5 bases for V and 3 bases for J; bases not matched to a gene: 10. Germline CDR1 and CDR2: SEHNR and FQNEAQ (reference sequence). CDR3 length: 15 amino acids. The CDR3 bases are TGTGCCAGCAGCCCTACCTTGACAGGGAGCTACGAGCAGTACTTC. This encodes CASSPTLTGSYEQYF.

The chain is built from TRBV5-1 and TRBJ1-1; D is uncertain. The germline CDR1 and CDR2 sequences are SGHRS and YFSETQ. With 5 bases removed from V and 1 base from J, the gap between germline ends came to 6 bases. The CDR3 loop spans 12 amino acids. CDR3 amino acids: CASRYGNTEAFF. The CDR3 DNA follows: TGCGCCAGCAGGTACGGGAACACTGAAGCTTTCTTT.

The J gene is TRBJ1-5, the V gene TRBV7-2; 10 bases line up with TRBD1. CDR1 is SGHTA and CDR2 is FQGNSA in the germline V gene. V lost 4 bases to trimming and J lost 4 bases; unmatched junction nucleotides: 4. The CDR3 is made up of 15 amino acids. CDR3: CASSSDRGKNQPQHF. The CDR3 nucleotides read TGTGCCAGCAGCTCGGACAGGGGGAAAAATCAGCCCCAGCATTTT. Full variable domain (remainder filled in from reference TRBV7-2 and TRBJ1-5): GAGVSQSPSNKVTEKGKDVELRCDPISGHTALYWYRQSLGQGLEFLIYFQGNSAPDKSGLPSDRFSAERTGGSVSTLTIQRTQQEDSAVYLCASSSDRGKNQPQHFGDGTRLSIL.

The chain employs TRBV27 and TRBJ1-1; 7 bases align to TRBD1. The CDR3 totals 15 residues. Germline lookup yields CDR1 MNHEY and CDR2 SMNVEV (reference sequence). J was trimmed by 4 bases and V by 0 bases; bases with no gene match: 5. CDR3 region: CASSLSGTVITEAFF. Written as DNA, the CDR3 is TGTGCCAGCAGTTTATCCGGGACAGTGATCACTGAAGCTTTCTTT.